This T cell receptor beta chain was found in a study of shared clonotypes between healthy human individuals. This CDR3 has 14 amino acids. V was cut by 2 bases and J by 4 bases, with 10 bases left in between. The authors ran the assay at deep level. Libraries were prepared by immunoSEQ multiplex PCR; TCRdb keeps only in-frame clonotypes and omits some of them. The sample lists about 480,000 clones; roughly 79% were seen once. The sequence derives from a woman in her thirties or forties in good health. Some clones in this sample may be carry-over from other donors' samples. The V and J genes are TRBV5-3 and TRBJ1-5, with D unclear. TRBV5-3 is placed among ORFs of uncertain function. The sample was PBMCs. The DNA of the CDR3 is TGTGCCAGAAGCTTCCGGGATGGGAATCAGCCCCAGCATTTT. As protein: CARSFRDGNQPQHF.